This record concerns one TCR beta chain sequence. The data originate from a study of blood T cell repertoires in COVID-19. Study summary: Nucleic acid was either cDNA or gDNA, and it came from T cells, B-cell-depleted T cells, or PBMCs.

The repertoire was sequenced with immunoSEQ multiplex PCR; TCRdb's copy has only in-frame clones and lacks some. The repertoire holds 150,000 to 180,000 clones, with approximately 80% as singletons. This CDR3 has 13 amino acids. The germline gives CDR1 SGHAT, CDR2 FQNNGV. V was trimmed by 5 bases and J by 6 bases, leaving 10 bases between them. The receptor's source is a woman aged 55-69 years with acute or convalescent COVID-19. The chain links TRBV11-2 to TRBJ2-2; the D is unclear. The specimen was peripheral blood. CDR3 sequence reads: CASSQYIAGELFF. The CDR3 DNA reads as TGTGCCAGCAGCCAATATATAGCCGGGGAGCTGTTTTTT.